The present T cell receptor beta chain was sequenced within a study of blood T cells in healthy people across ages. About the research overall: Researchers report that template switching captured about one barcoded beta molecule per two T cells.

Of note for this clonotype: Relative to the germline gene, one junction end is altered; a read error may explain this.

With a J-beta primer mix and a sample-barcoded 5' primer, a second PCR ran about 7 to 12 cycles. Using its own MiXCR run on the 5' RACE reads, TCRdb lists one record per CDR3 protein. Of about 1,500,000 distinct CDR3 sequences listed, approximately 42% are singletons. The CDR3 loop spans 14 amino acids. The V gene is TRBV12-3 or TRBV12-4, the J gene TRBJ1-6; 9 bases fit TRBD1. The TCR comes from a woman in her late teens or twenties in good health. Sequencing was carried out using blood. The chain's CDR3 is CVSSLDRGISPLHF. The CDR3 region has the DNA TGTGTCAGCAGTTTAGACAGGGGGATATCACCCCTCCACTTT.